This T cell receptor beta chain was profiled in a study of T-cell reconstitution after alpha-beta-depleted transplantation in children. Ten or more counts support this clonotype. What it recognizes is unknown. Notes on the study in general: At the one-year point after transplant, T-cell counts and TCRbeta diversity were found to come mostly from T cells that had been newly produced. At day 60, the high TCRbeta diversity found in some patients originated from recipient T cells and thymic progenitors that had survived. The origin of alpha-beta T cells about two months after transplant was reportedly several hundred expanded graft clones.

The CDR3 is 17 amino acids. V was trimmed by 3 bases and J by 1 base, leaving 16 bases between them. Using unique molecular identifiers, the investigators prepared the TCRbeta library. TCRdb passed the PCR reads through MiXCR, listing each CDR3 protein once. Of 250,000 to 300,000 distinct CDR3 sequences listed, about a tenth are singletons. Sequences were derived from PBMCs, sampled before TCRalphabeta/CD19-depleted stem cell transplant. This TCR was sampled from a boy less than two years old with acute myeloid leukemia, due to receive a stem cell transplant. The chain carries TRBV12-3 or TRBV12-4 and TRBJ1-5; D is unclear. Here the CDR3 reads CASSFRTLGMSNQPQHF. The DNA of the CDR3 is TGTGCCAGCAGTTTCCGGACCCTCGGGATGAGCAATCAGCCCCAGCATTTT.